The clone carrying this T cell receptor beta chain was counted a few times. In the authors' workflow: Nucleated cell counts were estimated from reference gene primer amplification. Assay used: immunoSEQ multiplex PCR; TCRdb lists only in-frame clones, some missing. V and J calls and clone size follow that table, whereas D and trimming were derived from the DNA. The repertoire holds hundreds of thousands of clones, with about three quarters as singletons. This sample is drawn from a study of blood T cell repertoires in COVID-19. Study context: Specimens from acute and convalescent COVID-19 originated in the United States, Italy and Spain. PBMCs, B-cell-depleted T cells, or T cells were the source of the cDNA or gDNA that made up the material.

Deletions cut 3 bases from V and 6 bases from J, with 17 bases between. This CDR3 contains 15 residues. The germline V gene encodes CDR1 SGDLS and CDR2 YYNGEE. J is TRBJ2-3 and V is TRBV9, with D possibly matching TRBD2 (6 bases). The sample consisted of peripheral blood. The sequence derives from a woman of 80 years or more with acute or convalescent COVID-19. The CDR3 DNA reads TGTGCCAGCAGCGGGAGGGCTACTCAGACGGATACGCAGTATTTT. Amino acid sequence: CASSGRATQTDTQYF.